This T cell receptor beta chain was sequenced during a study of beta chain features in type 1 diabetes. About the study: All samples combined gave about 100 million sorted cells for examination.

Whole-study results and caveats: Whether TCRB rearrangement is influenced by HLA type was left unresolved in this analysis. Type 1 diabetes patients had moderately but significantly shorter TCRB CDR3s in all four CD4+ subsets.

Every donor provided one heparinised blood draw, which averaged roughly 120 mL. This clone was recorded a few times. Its specificity is unknown. The germline V gene has CDR1 SGHTA and CDR2 FQGNSA. This CDR3 region has 16 residues. V trimming: 0 bases; J trimming: 7 bases; junction bases outside the gene matches: 6. The investigators reverse transcribed all of the isolated RNA, so they sequenced expressed TCRB transcripts. There were 3.5 million or so reads on average in the naive, central memory and regulatory T cell samples. Here immunoSEQ multiplex PCR was the method, and the copy in TCRdb shows in-frame clones only, minus some. The sample shows roughly 100,000 clones, 28% of them seen only once.

This sequence joins TRBV7-2 and TRBJ2-1; 10 nucleotides match TRBD1. The specimen sequenced was central memory CD4+ T cells from blood. The receptor's source is a woman between 18 and 29 years old with type 1 diabetes. Here the CDR3 DNA reads TGTGCCAGCAGCTTAGCAAGACAGGGGGCACGGAATGAGCAGTTCTTC. Its protein is CASSLARQGARNEQFF.